The 10 T cell receptor beta chains in this list originate from one sample, sequenced in a study of patients and donors after allogeneic stem cell transplantation. TCRdb reanalysed the RT-PCR reads using MiXCR and keeps one entry per CDR3 protein. Of approximately 220,000 distinct CDR3 sequences listed, more than 35% were seen once; the top ten hold more than 9%. The sequenced material came from blood, either unsorted or a sorted T cell fraction (not recorded which). The receptors were sampled from a human donor who was either an allogeneic HSCT recipient or a stem cell or donor lymphocyte infusion donor (not recorded which). It is not recorded whose cells these are; they may come from a transplant donor.

This chain uses TRBV28 with TRBJ2-1; the D gene could be TRBD1 or TRBD2 (5 bases each). The CDR3 is 20 amino acids. Germline V CDR1 and CDR2: MDHEN, SYDVKM. Trimming took 6 bases from V and 0 from J, leaving 27 bases between them. The CDR3 is CASSHALGVMESSSYNEQFF. In DNA form, the CDR3 reads TGTGCCAGCAGCCACGCCTTGGGGGTTATGGAAAGTAGCTCCTACAATGAGCAGTTCTTC. Supplemented by reference TRBV28 and TRBJ2-1, the full variable domain reads DVKVTQSSRYLVKRTGEKVFLECVQDMDHENMFWYRQDPGLGLRLIYFSYDVKMKEKGDIPEGYSVSREKKERFSLILESASTNQTSMYLCASSHALGVMESSSYNEQFFGPGTRLTVL.

There are a few counts of this clonotype. The V and J genes are TRBV7-9 and TRBJ1-2; D might be TRBD1 (5 bases). Trimming removed 2 bases from V and 6 bases from J, with 25 bases in between. This CDR3 has 18 amino acids. CDR1 SEHNR and CDR2 FQNEAQ come from the germline V gene (reference sequence). The CDR3 DNA sequence: TGTGCCAGCAGCTTACCCTACCAAGAAAGGGGACGCCCCGATGGCTACACCTTC. This translates into CASSLPYQERGRPDGYTF.

This chain links TRBV12-3 or TRBV12-4 with TRBJ2-7; the D call may be TRBD1 or TRBD2 (6 bases each). This CDR3 spans 15 amino acids. Deletions cut 3 bases from V and 2 bases from J, with 14 bases between. The CDR3 DNA follows: TGTGCCAGCAGTTTGAGGGGGGACGGACCCTACGAGCAGTACTTC. Protein: CASSLRGDGPYEQYF.

A few counts support this clonotype. V is TRBV12-3 or TRBV12-4 and J is TRBJ1-5; D call uncertain. The ends were cut back, 3 bases at V and 4 bases at J, with 16 bases in the middle. This CDR3 spans 16 amino acids. CDR3: CASSFYSSLPNQPQHF. The CDR3 bases are TGTGCCAGCAGTTTTTACAGTTCTCTACCAAATCAGCCCCAGCATTTT.

This clonotype was found a few times. The rearrangement joins TRBV5-5 to TRBJ1-1; D call uncertain. The CDR3 runs 13 residues. Between the trimmed V and J ends, which lost 0 bases and 11 bases, there was a span of 14 bases. Looked up from germline, CDR1 is SGHKS and CDR2 is YYEKEE (reference sequence). The CDR3 DNA is TGTGCCAGCAGCTTGGAATGGGGAACATCGGCTTTCTTT. Translated, it gives CASSLEWGTSAFF.

This clonotype was found many times. The V and J genes are TRBV12-3 or TRBV12-4 and TRBJ1-6; D may be TRBD1 (5 bases). The CDR3 length is 14 residues. The V end was cut by 6 bases, the J end by 5 bases, with 11 bases between. CDR3 nucleotide sequence: TGTGCCAGCAGCCCCGGGACTGATAATTCACCCCTCCACTTT. Its protein is CASSPGTDNSPLHF.

The chain employs TRBV4-2 and TRBJ2-1; TRBD2 aligns across 8 bases. V shed 0 bases, J shed 8 bases, and the junction held 3 bases outside the gene matches. Germline values: CDR1 LGHNA, CDR2 YNFKEQ. The CDR3 runs 14 residues. CDR3 amino acids: CASSQEGRGDEQFF. The DNA for the CDR3 is TGTGCCAGCAGCCAAGAGGGGCGGGGGGATGAGCAGTTCTTC.

This clonotype was counted only a few times. J is TRBJ2-3 and V is TRBV29-1; D possibly corresponds to TRBD2 (5 bases). The CDR3 loop spans 13 amino acids. V lost 4 bases and J 4 bases, leaving 12 bases between the germline ends. CDR1 and CDR2 from the germline V gene are SQVTM and ANQGSEA. CDR3 sequence (DNA): TGCAGCGTTGTATCGGGATCAGCAGATACGCAGTATTTT. This translates into CSVVSGSADTQYF.

In its sample, this clonotype was seen a few times. The gene calls are TRBV29-1 and TRBJ2-7, with a weak D call TRBD2 (5 bases). The CDR3 is 13 residues long. Germline CDR1 reads SQVTM; CDR2 reads ANQGSEA. Trimming stripped 0 bases from V and 2 bases from J, with 8 bases between. DNA for the CDR3: TGCAGCGTTGAAGACGAGCGGACCTACGAGCAGTACTTC. Its protein product is CSVEDERTYEQYF.

V gene TRBV24-1 combines with J gene TRBJ1-6, with D possibly matching TRBD1 (6 bases). CDR1 and CDR2 from the germline V gene are KGHDR and SFDVKD. The V end was cut by 9 bases, the J end by 6 bases, with 20 bases between. The CDR3 sequence is 16 residues long. In DNA form, the CDR3 reads TGTGCCACCTCCTACGAAGGCGGACAGCTTAATTCACCCCTCCACTTT. This encodes CATSYEGGQLNSPLHF.